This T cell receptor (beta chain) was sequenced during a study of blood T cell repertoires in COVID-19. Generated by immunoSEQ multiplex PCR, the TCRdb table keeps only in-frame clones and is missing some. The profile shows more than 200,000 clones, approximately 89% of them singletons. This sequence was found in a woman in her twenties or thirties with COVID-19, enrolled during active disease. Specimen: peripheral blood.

CDR3 sequence (DNA): TGTGCCAGTAGAACACAGGGGAGCAATCAGCCCCAGCATTTT. It translates to CASRTQGSNQPQHF. The V call is TRBV19, the J call TRBJ1-5; 7 nucleotides line up with TRBD1. There are 14 residues in the CDR3. The junction had 3 bases not matched to a gene; V was cut back by 6 bases and J by 1 base. Germline V gene sequence: CDR1 LNHDA, CDR2 SQIVND (reference sequence).